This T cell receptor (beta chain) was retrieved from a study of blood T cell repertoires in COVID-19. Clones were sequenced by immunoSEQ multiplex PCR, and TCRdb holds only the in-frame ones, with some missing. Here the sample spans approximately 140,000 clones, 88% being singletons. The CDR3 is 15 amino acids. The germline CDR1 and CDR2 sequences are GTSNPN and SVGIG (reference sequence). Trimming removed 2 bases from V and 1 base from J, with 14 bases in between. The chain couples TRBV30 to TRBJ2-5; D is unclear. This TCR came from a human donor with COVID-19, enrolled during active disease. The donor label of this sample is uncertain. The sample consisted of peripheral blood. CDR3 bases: TGTGCCTGGAGTTCCGGGTCTCCAAGCCAAGAGACCCAGTACTTC. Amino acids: CAWSSGSPSQETQYF.